These 11 T cell receptor beta chains came from one sample sequenced in a study of blood T cell repertoires in COVID-19. Sequencing was performed with immunoSEQ multiplex PCR; in TCRdb, only in-frame clones are kept and a portion is missing. The table shows 95,000 to 150,000 clones, with approximately 81% occurring only once. The sequenced sample consisted of peripheral blood. Every receptor here comes from a man older than 75 with COVID-19, enrolled during active disease.

CDR3 sequence (DNA): TGTGCCAGCAGTTTAAGCGGAGAAAACATTCAGTACTTC. Encoded protein: CASSLSGENIQYF. V gene TRBV28 combines with J gene TRBJ2-4, with D tentatively TRBD2 (5 bases). Germline lookup yields CDR1 MDHEN and CDR2 SYDVKM. Trimming took 2 bases from V and 5 from J, leaving 7 bases between them. The CDR3 sequence is 13 residues long.

The chain employs TRBV28 and TRBJ1-6; D is uncertain. The CDR3 spans 16 residues. V was shortened by 4 bases and J by 6 bases, with 16 bases between the two germline ends. Germline V lookup: CDR1 MDHEN, CDR2 SYDVKM. The CDR3 is CASSSPGSGVNSPLHF. The CDR3 DNA is TGTGCCAGCAGTTCCCCGGGCAGCGGAGTTAATTCACCCCTCCACTTT. The entire variable domain, with the rest obtained from reference TRBV28 and TRBJ1-6, is as follows: DVKVTQSSRYLVKRTGEKVFLECVQDMDHENMFWYRQDPGLGLRLIYFSYDVKMKEKGDIPEGYSVSREKKERFSLILESASTNQTSMYLCASSSPGSGVNSPLHFGNGTRLTVT.

This rearrangement joins TRBV3-1 (or the pseudogene TRBV3-2) to TRBJ2-3; D is unclear. CDR3 length equals 14 residues. Trimming pared 2 bases from V and 2 bases from J, leaving 8 bases between. Germline loops: CDR1 LGHDT, CDR2 YNNKEL (reference sequence). CDR3 sequence reads: CASSQYLATDTQYF. For the CDR3, the DNA is TGTGCCAGCAGCCAATACCTGGCCACAGATACGCAGTATTTT.

CDR3 sequence (DNA): TGTGCCAGCAGTAGCCTCGGGGTGGGTGAAAAACTGTTTTTT. Encoded protein: CASSSLGVGEKLFF. The chain has TRBV28 and TRBJ1-4; the D is unclear. Germline V gene sequence: CDR1 MDHEN, CDR2 SYDVKM. CDR3 length equals 14 residues. V dropped 5 bases and J dropped 7 bases, with 14 bases sitting between them.

This chain joins TRBV9 and TRBJ1-3; 8 bases agree with TRBD1. The ends lost 3 bases at V and 5 bases at J; junction bases unmatched: 4. The CDR3 is made up of 14 amino acids. From germline, CDR1 is SGDLS and CDR2 YYNGEE. CDR3 in DNA: TGTGCCAGCAGCGCGGGACAGGATCGAAACACCATATATTTT. It yields the protein CASSAGQDRNTIYF. The full variable domain, with the rest looked up from reference TRBV9 and TRBJ1-3, is DSGVTQTPKHLITATGQRVTLRCSPRSGDLSVYWYQQSLDQGLQFLIQYYNGEERAKGNILERFSAQQFPDLHSELNLSSLELGDSALYFCASSAGQDRNTIYFGEGSWLTVV.

The chain links TRBV29-1 to TRBJ1-4; 10 bases map to TRBD1. Looked up from germline, CDR1 is SQVTM and CDR2 is ANQGSEA. The CDR3 is 11 residues long. V was pared by 6 bases and J by 11 bases, with 3 bases of the junction left unmatched. The CDR3 DNA reads TGCAGCGTGGGGACAGGGGTGAAACTGTTTTTT. It yields the protein CSVGTGVKLFF.

The chain is built from TRBV7-9 and TRBJ1-2; TRBD1 might be the D (5 bases). The CDR3 has 14 amino acids. The V end lost 1 base, the J end lost 4 bases, and 10 bases lay between the germline ends. Germline V gene lookup returns CDR1 SEHNR and CDR2 FQNEAQ (reference sequence). The CDR3 DNA sequence: TGTGCCAGCAGCTTAGACAGGAGAGCCTATGGCTACACCTTC. It is translated as CASSLDRRAYGYTF.

The chain links TRBV28 to TRBJ2-7; no clear D. Germline V CDR1 and CDR2: MDHEN, SYDVKM. The CDR3 length is 18 residues. V was cut by 3 bases and J by 7 bases, with 28 bases left in between. CDR3 sequence reads: CASSFGGNPAPHTSEQYF. CDR3 nucleotides: TGTGCCAGCAGTTTCGGTGGTAACCCCGCTCCCCATACGAGTGAGCAGTACTTC.

This rearrangement joins TRBV18 to TRBJ2-2; the match to TRBD2 covers 11 bases. Trimming removed 1 base from V and 5 bases from J; junction bases left unmatched: 6. Germline assignment: CDR1 KGHSH and CDR2 LQKENI. The CDR3 consists of 17 residues. CDR3 sequence: CASSPRLAGGVTGELFF. CDR3 coding DNA: TGTGCCAGCTCACCACGGCTAGCGGGAGGCGTGACCGGGGAGCTGTTTTTT.

The chain has TRBV5-1 and TRBJ2-2, with 8 bases that match TRBD1. CDR1 is SGHRS and CDR2 is YFSETQ in the germline V gene. V was clipped by 1 base and J by 7 bases; unmatched bases: 9. The CDR3 runs to 16 residues. CDR3 bases: TGCGCCAGCAGCTTGCTATTTCAGGGGGCAAGCGGGGAGCTGTTTTTT. As protein: CASSLLFQGASGELFF.

The chain carries TRBV6-5 and TRBJ1-2; maybe TRBD1 (6 bases). The CDR3 contains 14 residues. Per the germline V gene, CDR1 is MNHEY and CDR2 is SVGAGI. The V end was cut by 5 bases, the J end by 4 bases, with 14 bases between. In DNA form, the CDR3 reads TGTGCCAGCAGTCAATACAGGGCCGGCTATGGCTACACCTTC. It yields the protein CASSQYRAGYGYTF.